This is a list of T cell receptor beta chains from one sample in a study of cytomegalovirus exposure and HLA in healthy donors. Libraries were prepared by immunoSEQ multiplex PCR; TCRdb keeps only in-frame clonotypes and omits some of them. The data contain approximately 160,000 clones, approximately 80% of them singletons. The specimen was PBMCs. The receptors here all came from a woman between 18 and 30 years old in good health and CMV-seronegative. Each CDR3 is given with its conserved first and last residue. Each record gives: V gene, J gene, D gene, clone size, CDR3 DNA, CDR3 protein. The D gene is left open where the match is weak. Expanded clones are given a class, and other clones once, few, many or no size at all.

v_gene: TRBV11-3
j_gene: TRBJ2-1
d_gene: -
abundance: -
CDR3nt: TGTGCCAGCAGCCCCAGCCCCGACTTCGGGTCCGAGCAGTTCTTC
CDR3aa: CASSPSPDFGSEQFF

v_gene: TRBV2
j_gene: TRBJ1-6
d_gene: TRBD1
abundance: -
CDR3nt: TGTGCCAGCAGTGACGGTCACGGGACAGGGTTATGTTTT
CDR3aa: CASSDGHGTGLCF

v_gene: TRBV19
j_gene: TRBJ2-7
d_gene: TRBD1
abundance: -
CDR3nt: TGTGCCAGTAGCTCCACGGGACAGGGTAACGAGCAGTACTTC
CDR3aa: CASSSTGQGNEQYF

v_gene: TRBV28
j_gene: TRBJ2-7
d_gene: TRBD1
abundance: -
CDR3nt: TGTGCCAGCAGTCGTTATGCGGGACAGGGCTACGAGCAGTACTTC
CDR3aa: CASSRYAGQGYEQYF

v_gene: TRBV7-2
j_gene: TRBJ2-1
d_gene: -
abundance: few
CDR3nt: TGTGCCAGCAGCTTAGCTGCCTACTATGATGGTGAGCAGTTCTTC
CDR3aa: CASSLAAYYDGEQFF

v_gene: TRBV18
j_gene: TRBJ1-4
d_gene: -
abundance: -
CDR3nt: TGTGCCAGCTCACCAGCGGGGGCTGAAAAACTGTTTTTT
CDR3aa: CASSPAGAEKLFF

v_gene: TRBV5-1
j_gene: TRBJ2-4
d_gene: TRBD2
abundance: once
CDR3nt: TGCGCCAGCAGCTTGGTGGGTAGCGGGAGTGGAGACATTCAGTACTTC
CDR3aa: CASSLVGSGSGDIQYF

v_gene: TRBV20-1
j_gene: TRBJ2-1
d_gene: -
abundance: -
CDR3nt: TGCAGTGCGCGGTACAATGAGCAGTTCTTC
CDR3aa: CSARYNEQFF

v_gene: TRBV5-1
j_gene: TRBJ1-4
d_gene: -
abundance: -
CDR3nt: TGCGCCAGCAGCTTGTTTCCTCGTGCAGGGTCTAATGAAAAACTGTTTTTT
CDR3aa: CASSLFPRAGSNEKLFF

v_gene: TRBV7-2
j_gene: TRBJ2-2
d_gene: -
abundance: -
CDR3nt: TGTGCCAGCAGCCCACAGTACACCGGGGAGCTGTTTTTT
CDR3aa: CASSPQYTGELFF

v_gene: TRBV29-1
j_gene: TRBJ2-2
d_gene: -
abundance: once
CDR3nt: TGCAGCGTTGAACGGGGTGAGGAGCTGTTTTTT
CDR3aa: CSVERGEELFF

v_gene: TRBV6-5
j_gene: TRBJ2-7
d_gene: TRBD1
abundance: -
CDR3nt: TGTGCCAGCAGTTCGGACAGGGGGTCTTACGAGCAGTACTTC
CDR3aa: CASSSDRGSYEQYF

v_gene: TRBV27
j_gene: TRBJ1-2
d_gene: -
abundance: -
CDR3nt: TGTGCCAGCAGTTTAGCTTCAGGGTTGGACTATGGCTACACCTTC
CDR3aa: CASSLASGLDYGYTF

v_gene: TRBV2
j_gene: TRBJ2-5
d_gene: TRBD1
abundance: -
CDR3nt: TGTGCCAGCAGGATGTACAGGGGCGGAGAGACCCAGTACTTC
CDR3aa: CASRMYRGGETQYF

v_gene: TRBV5-1
j_gene: TRBJ1-1
d_gene: TRBD1
abundance: -
CDR3nt: TGCGCCAGCAGCTCAGATTCACGACAGGGGGCGATGAACACTGAAGCTTTCTTT
CDR3aa: CASSSDSRQGAMNTEAFF

v_gene: TRBV5-6
j_gene: TRBJ1-1
d_gene: -
abundance: -
CDR3nt: TGTGCCAGCAGCTCCGACCAGGGAATAGGAACTGAAGCTTTCTTT
CDR3aa: CASSSDQGIGTEAFF

v_gene: TRBV28
j_gene: TRBJ1-5
d_gene: -
abundance: -
CDR3nt: TGTGCCAGCAGTTTATTATCCAGGTATAGCAATCAGCCCCAGCATTTT
CDR3aa: CASSLLSRYSNQPQHF

v_gene: TRBV18
j_gene: TRBJ2-7
d_gene: -
abundance: -
CDR3nt: TGTGCCAGCTCACTAGGAGACGGAAGCTCCTACGAGCAGTACTTC
CDR3aa: CASSLGDGSSYEQYF

v_gene: TRBV11-2
j_gene: TRBJ2-1
d_gene: TRBD2
abundance: -
CDR3nt: TGTGCCAGCAGCCATACGGACCAGGGAGGGGTCTTC
CDR3aa: CASSHTDQGGVF

v_gene: TRBV5-1
j_gene: TRBJ1-5
d_gene: -
abundance: -
CDR3nt: TGCGCCAGCAGCTTAGAGGGTTCTCAGCCCCAGCATTTT
CDR3aa: CASSLEGSQPQHF

v_gene: TRBV4-2
j_gene: TRBJ1-1
d_gene: -
abundance: -
CDR3nt: TGTGCCAGCAGCCAAGACCTCTTAATCGGAGCGACTGAAGCTTTCTTT
CDR3aa: CASSQDLLIGATEAFF

v_gene: TRBV13
j_gene: TRBJ1-2
d_gene: -
abundance: -
CDR3nt: TGTGCCAGCAGCCCCGGGGGGGGAAGGTCGATTGGCTACACCTTC
CDR3aa: CASSPGGGRSIGYTF

v_gene: TRBV19
j_gene: TRBJ2-2
d_gene: TRBD2
abundance: -
CDR3nt: TGTGCCAGTAAGGCGGATCCGGGGGGCACCGGGGAGCTGTTTTTT
CDR3aa: CASKADPGGTGELFF

v_gene: TRBV7-9
j_gene: TRBJ2-2
d_gene: -
abundance: -
CDR3nt: TGTGCCAGCAGCTTATCTGGCGGAATCACCGGGGAGCTGTTTTTT
CDR3aa: CASSLSGGITGELFF

v_gene: TRBV5-1
j_gene: TRBJ2-6
d_gene: -
abundance: -
CDR3nt: TGCGCCAGCAGCTTGGGAGACTCTGGGGCCAACGTCCTGACTTTC
CDR3aa: CASSLGDSGANVLTF

v_gene: TRBV7-9
j_gene: TRBJ2-7
d_gene: TRBD1
abundance: -
CDR3nt: TGTGCCAGCAGCATAAATCAGGGGGCTAGGGAGCAGTACTTC
CDR3aa: CASSINQGAREQYF

v_gene: TRBV15
j_gene: TRBJ2-3
d_gene: TRBD1
abundance: -
CDR3nt: TGTGCCACCAGTAATCCCCGGGACAGTTTCACAGATACGCAGTATTTT
CDR3aa: CATSNPRDSFTDTQYF

v_gene: TRBV7-9
j_gene: TRBJ1-2
d_gene: -
abundance: -
CDR3nt: TGTGCCAGCAGCTCCGCCCCAGGGGATGGCTACACCTTC
CDR3aa: CASSSAPGDGYTF

v_gene: TRBV18
j_gene: TRBJ2-1
d_gene: TRBD2
abundance: -
CDR3nt: TGTGCCAGCTCACCCGGACTAGCGGGAGTCTTAGGTTGGCAGTTCTTC
CDR3aa: CASSPGLAGVLGWQFF

v_gene: TRBV2
j_gene: TRBJ2-7
d_gene: TRBD2
abundance: once
CDR3nt: TGTGCCAGCAGTAGCGGGAGCTACGAGCAGTACTTC
CDR3aa: CASSSGSYEQYF

v_gene: TRBV19
j_gene: TRBJ2-1
d_gene: -
abundance: -
CDR3nt: TGTGCCGTGGCACCATCCTCCTACAATGAGCAGTTCTTC
CDR3aa: CAVAPSSYNEQFF

v_gene: TRBV11-3
j_gene: TRBJ1-1
d_gene: -
abundance: -
CDR3nt: TGTGCCAGCAGCAGGGGCACTGAAGCTTTCTTT
CDR3aa: CASSRGTEAFF

v_gene: TRBV14
j_gene: TRBJ2-3
d_gene: TRBD2
abundance: -
CDR3nt: TGTGCCAGCAGCCCCCTAGCGGGGGGTTCAGATACGCAGTATTTT
CDR3aa: CASSPLAGGSDTQYF

v_gene: TRBV7-9
j_gene: TRBJ2-7
d_gene: -
abundance: -
CDR3nt: TGTGCCAGCAGCGGGTCGGGGGTTGCCTACGAGCAGTACTTC
CDR3aa: CASSGSGVAYEQYF

v_gene: TRBV27
j_gene: TRBJ2-4
d_gene: TRBD2
abundance: once
CDR3nt: TGTGCCAGCAGTTTAGAGGAGGGGGCTAGCGGGAGGGATTACATTCAGTACTTC
CDR3aa: CASSLEEGASGRDYIQYF

v_gene: TRBV15
j_gene: TRBJ1-4
d_gene: -
abundance: -
CDR3nt: TGTGCCACCAGCAGAGTACCCCTTACGACAGGCCTTGCAACTAATGAAAAACTGTTTTTT
CDR3aa: CATSRVPLTTGLATNEKLFF

v_gene: TRBV7-2
j_gene: TRBJ1-2
d_gene: TRBD1
abundance: -
CDR3nt: TGTGCCAGCAGCTTAGAGTCCCAGGGGGCGGGGGGCTACACCTTC
CDR3aa: CASSLESQGAGGYTF

v_gene: TRBV9
j_gene: TRBJ2-7
d_gene: TRBD1
abundance: -
CDR3nt: TGTGCCAGCAGCGTAGCGGGACAGGGTTTGTTCTACGAGCAGTACTTC
CDR3aa: CASSVAGQGLFYEQYF

v_gene: TRBV29-1
j_gene: TRBJ2-4
d_gene: -
abundance: -
CDR3nt: TGCAGCGTTCTGACAGGGAGGGCCAAAAACATTCAGTACTTC
CDR3aa: CSVLTGRAKNIQYF

v_gene: TRBV10-3
j_gene: TRBJ2-7
d_gene: -
abundance: -
CDR3nt: TGTGCCATCAGTGAGTCCCAGGGATCCTACGAGCAGTACTTC
CDR3aa: CAISESQGSYEQYF

v_gene: TRBV11-3
j_gene: TRBJ2-2
d_gene: TRBD2
abundance: -
CDR3nt: TGTGCCAGCAGCTTTGGGACTAGCTTCACCGGGGAGCTGTTTTTT
CDR3aa: CASSFGTSFTGELFF

v_gene: TRBV7-2
j_gene: TRBJ2-5
d_gene: TRBD2
abundance: -
CDR3nt: TGTGCCAGCAGCTTTCAAGTTATAGCGGGAGTGGAGACCCAGTACTTC
CDR3aa: CASSFQVIAGVETQYF

v_gene: TRBV4-1
j_gene: TRBJ2-7
d_gene: TRBD2
abundance: few
CDR3nt: TGCGCCAGCGCTCCCCAACTGCGGGGGACTAGCGGGAGTCCCCCTCTGACCTACGAGCAGTACTTC
CDR3aa: CASAPQLRGTSGSPPLTYEQYF

v_gene: TRBV18
j_gene: TRBJ2-2
d_gene: -
abundance: -
CDR3nt: TGTGCCAGCTCACCACAAGGGGCGAACACCGGGGAGCTGTTTTTT
CDR3aa: CASSPQGANTGELFF

v_gene: TRBV10-3
j_gene: TRBJ2-7
d_gene: TRBD1
abundance: -
CDR3nt: TGTGCCATCAGTGAACGGGACAGCCAGTACGAGCAGTACTTC
CDR3aa: CAISERDSQYEQYF

v_gene: TRBV30
j_gene: TRBJ1-5
d_gene: TRBD1
abundance: -
CDR3nt: TGTGCCTGGAGGGTCACAGGGGAGCATCAGCCCCAGCATTTT
CDR3aa: CAWRVTGEHQPQHF

v_gene: TRBV18
j_gene: TRBJ1-4
d_gene: -
abundance: -
CDR3nt: TGTGCCAGCTCACTACGTCGGGAGGATGAAAAACTGTTTTTT
CDR3aa: CASSLRREDEKLFF

v_gene: TRBV10-3
j_gene: TRBJ2-7
d_gene: -
abundance: -
CDR3nt: TGTGCCAACCGGGACACCTTTACCTACGAGCAGTACTTC
CDR3aa: CANRDTFTYEQYF